The present TCR beta chain was sequenced within a study of cytomegalovirus exposure and HLA in healthy donors. Findings and caveats of the study: Overall, roughly 170 TCR beta chains were annotated as cytomegalovirus-associated.

On this clone: No antigen is known for it.

The CDR3 spans 18 residues. The germline gives CDR1 SGHRS, CDR2 YFSETQ. V shed 0 bases and J shed 0 bases, with 13 bases lying between them. This PCR relied on a set of 60 Vbeta primers and 13 Jbeta primers. The data were produced by immunoSEQ multiplex PCR, yet TCRdb's version contains in-frame clones alone and is incomplete. The sample data list tens of thousands of clones. This clonotype originated in a man between 35 and 55 years old in good health and CMV-seronegative. The rearrangement uses TRBV5-1 and TRBJ1-6; D call uncertain. The sample comprised PBMCs. The DNA of the CDR3 is TGCGCCAGCAGCTTGGCAGGCCAGACCTACTCCTATAATTCACCCCTCCACTTT. The encoded protein is CASSLAGQTYSYNSPLHF.